The source of this T cell receptor beta chain is a study of T cell responses to AZD1222 COVID-19 vaccine. V dropped 5 bases and J dropped 5 bases, with 19 bases sitting between them. From germline, CDR1 is SGHVS and CDR2 FNYEAQ. The CDR3 covers 17 residues. A single count supports this clone. Profiled with immunoSEQ multiplex PCR; TCRdb holds only in-frame clones, not every one. The sample has around 120,000 clones, approximately 90% seen once; the top ten hold 2% to 2.5%. Sequences were derived from peripheral blood, sampled 28 days after the second AZD1222 dose. This TCR derives from an adult who received the AZD1222 COVID-19 vaccine. The chain links TRBV7-6 to TRBJ1-6, with D possibly TRBD1 on 6 matching bases. As DNA, the CDR3 is TGTGCCAGCAGCGAAAGGGCGAAAGGACAGAATAATTCACCCCTCCACTTT. It translates to CASSERAKGQNNSPLHF.